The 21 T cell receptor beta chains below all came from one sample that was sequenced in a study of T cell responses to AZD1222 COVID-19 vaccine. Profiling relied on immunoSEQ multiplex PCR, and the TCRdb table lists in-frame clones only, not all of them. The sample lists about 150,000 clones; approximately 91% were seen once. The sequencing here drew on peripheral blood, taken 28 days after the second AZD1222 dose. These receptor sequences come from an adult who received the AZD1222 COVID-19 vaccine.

CDR3 loop: CASSPGTEAQYF. The CDR3 bases are TGTGCCAGCTCACCGGGGACCGAGGCCCAGTACTTC. The J gene is TRBJ2-5, the V gene TRBV18; D may match TRBD1 or TRBD2 (5 bases each). This CDR3 is built from 12 residues. The germline CDR1 and CDR2 sequences are KGHSH and LQKENI. Trimming stripped 3 bases from V and 9 bases from J, with 11 bases between.

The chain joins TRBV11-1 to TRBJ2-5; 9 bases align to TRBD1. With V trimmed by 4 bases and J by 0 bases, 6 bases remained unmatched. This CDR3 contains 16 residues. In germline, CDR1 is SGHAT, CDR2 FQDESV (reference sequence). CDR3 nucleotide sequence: TGTGCCAGCAGCTCGACCGGGACAGGGTACCAAGAGACCCAGTACTTC. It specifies CASSSTGTGYQETQYF.

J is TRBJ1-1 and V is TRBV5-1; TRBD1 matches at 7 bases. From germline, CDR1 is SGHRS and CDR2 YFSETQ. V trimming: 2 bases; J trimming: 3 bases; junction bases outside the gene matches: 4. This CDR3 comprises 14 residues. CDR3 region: CASSFIQGDTEAFF. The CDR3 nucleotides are TGCGCCAGCAGCTTTATCCAGGGGGACACTGAAGCTTTCTTT.

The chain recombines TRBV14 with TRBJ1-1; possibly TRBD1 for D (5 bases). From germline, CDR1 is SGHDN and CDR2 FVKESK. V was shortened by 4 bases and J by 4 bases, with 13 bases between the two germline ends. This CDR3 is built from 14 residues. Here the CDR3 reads CASSRNGGFTEAFF. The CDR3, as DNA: TGTGCCAGCAGCCGTAATGGGGGTTTCACTGAAGCTTTCTTT.

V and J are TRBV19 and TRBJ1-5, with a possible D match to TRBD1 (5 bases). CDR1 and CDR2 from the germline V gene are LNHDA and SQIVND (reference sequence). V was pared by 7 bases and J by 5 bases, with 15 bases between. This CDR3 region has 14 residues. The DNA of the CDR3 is TGTGCCAGTACCCAGGGACTAGGTGATCAGCCCCAGCATTTT. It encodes CASTQGLGDQPQHF.

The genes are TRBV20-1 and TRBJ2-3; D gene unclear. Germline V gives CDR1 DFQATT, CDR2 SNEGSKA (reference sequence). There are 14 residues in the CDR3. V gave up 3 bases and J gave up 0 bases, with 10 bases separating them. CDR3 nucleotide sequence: TGCAGTGCTAGTATGCAGGAAAGCACAGATACGCAGTATTTT. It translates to CSASMQESTDTQYF.

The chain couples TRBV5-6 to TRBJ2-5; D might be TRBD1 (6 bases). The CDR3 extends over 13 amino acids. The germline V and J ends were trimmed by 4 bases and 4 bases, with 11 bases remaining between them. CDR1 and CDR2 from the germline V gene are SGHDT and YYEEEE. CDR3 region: CASSTTGSETQYF. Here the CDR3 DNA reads TGTGCCAGCAGCACAACAGGGTCAGAGACCCAGTACTTC.

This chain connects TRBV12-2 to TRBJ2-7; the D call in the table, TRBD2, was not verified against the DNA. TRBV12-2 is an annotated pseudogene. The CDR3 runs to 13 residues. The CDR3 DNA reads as TGTGCAAGTCGCTTAGCCCTCTCCTACGAGCAGTACTTC. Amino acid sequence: CASRLALSYEQYF.

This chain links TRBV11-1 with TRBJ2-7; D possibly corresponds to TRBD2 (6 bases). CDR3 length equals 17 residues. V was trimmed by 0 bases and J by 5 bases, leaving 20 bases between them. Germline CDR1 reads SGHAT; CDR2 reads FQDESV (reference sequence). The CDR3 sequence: CASSLALGLASPHEQYF. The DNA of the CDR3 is TGTGCCAGCAGCTTAGCTCTGGGACTGGCTTCCCCCCACGAGCAGTACTTC.

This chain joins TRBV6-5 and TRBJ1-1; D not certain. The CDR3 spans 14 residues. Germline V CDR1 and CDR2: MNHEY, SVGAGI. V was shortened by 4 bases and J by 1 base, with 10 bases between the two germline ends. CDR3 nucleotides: TGTGCCAGCAGTTTCGGACGGAGGAACACTGAAGCTTTCTTT. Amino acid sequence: CASSFGRRNTEAFF.

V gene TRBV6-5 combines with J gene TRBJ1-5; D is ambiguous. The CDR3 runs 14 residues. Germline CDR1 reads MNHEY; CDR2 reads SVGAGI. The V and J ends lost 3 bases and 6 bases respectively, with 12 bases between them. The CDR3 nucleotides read TGTGCCAGCAGTTATGCGGTAGATAGTCAGCCCCAGCATTTT. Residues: CASSYAVDSQPQHF.

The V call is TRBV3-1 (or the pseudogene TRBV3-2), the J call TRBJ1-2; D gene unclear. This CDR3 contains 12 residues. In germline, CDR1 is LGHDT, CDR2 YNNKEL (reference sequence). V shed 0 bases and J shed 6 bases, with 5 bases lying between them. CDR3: CASSQDSNGYTF. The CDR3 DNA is TGTGCCAGCAGCCAAGATTCGAATGGCTACACCTTC.

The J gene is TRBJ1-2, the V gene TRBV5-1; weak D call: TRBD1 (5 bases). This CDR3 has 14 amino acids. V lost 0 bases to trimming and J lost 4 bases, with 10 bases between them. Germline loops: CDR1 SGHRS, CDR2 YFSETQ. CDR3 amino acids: CASSLEPGSYGYTF. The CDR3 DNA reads TGCGCCAGCAGCTTGGAGCCAGGGTCCTATGGCTACACCTTC.

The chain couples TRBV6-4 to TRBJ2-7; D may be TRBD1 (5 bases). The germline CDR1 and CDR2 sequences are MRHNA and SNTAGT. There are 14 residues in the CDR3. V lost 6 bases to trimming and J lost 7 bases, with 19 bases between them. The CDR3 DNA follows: TGTGCCAGCAGAACAGCAGAAGGGGTTGGAGAGCAGTACTTC. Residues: CASRTAEGVGEQYF.

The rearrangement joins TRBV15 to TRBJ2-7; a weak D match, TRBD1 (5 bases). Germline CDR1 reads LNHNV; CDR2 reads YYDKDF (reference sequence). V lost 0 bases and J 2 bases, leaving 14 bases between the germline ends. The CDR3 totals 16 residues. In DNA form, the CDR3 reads TGTGCCACCAGCAGAGATCAGGGCAGGCCCCCCTACGAGCAGTACTTC. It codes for CATSRDQGRPPYEQYF.

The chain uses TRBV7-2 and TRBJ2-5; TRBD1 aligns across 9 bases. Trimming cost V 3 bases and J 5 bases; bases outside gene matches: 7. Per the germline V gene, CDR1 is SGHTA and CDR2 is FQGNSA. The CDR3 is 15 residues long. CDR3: CASSFRDRVYETQYF. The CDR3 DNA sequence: TGTGCCAGCAGCTTCCGGGACAGGGTTTACGAGACCCAGTACTTC. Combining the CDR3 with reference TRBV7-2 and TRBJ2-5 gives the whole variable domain GAGVSQSPSNKVTEKGKDVELRCDPISGHTALYWYRQSLGQGLEFLIYFQGNSAPDKSGLPSDRFSAERTGGSVSTLTIQRTQQEDSAVYLCASSFRDRVYETQYFGPGTRLLVL.

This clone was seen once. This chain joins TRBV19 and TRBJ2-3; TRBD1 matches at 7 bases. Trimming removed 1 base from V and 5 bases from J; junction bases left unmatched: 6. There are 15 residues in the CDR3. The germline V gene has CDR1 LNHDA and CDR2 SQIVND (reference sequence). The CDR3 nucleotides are TGTGCCAGTAGTATAGGGGGGACAGAAGTAGATACGCAGTATTTT. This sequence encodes CASSIGGTEVDTQYF.

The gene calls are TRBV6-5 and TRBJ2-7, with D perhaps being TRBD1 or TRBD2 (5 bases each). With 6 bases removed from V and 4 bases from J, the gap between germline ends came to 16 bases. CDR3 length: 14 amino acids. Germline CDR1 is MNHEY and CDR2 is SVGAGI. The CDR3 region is CASRGPGPVYEQYF. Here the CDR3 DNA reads TGTGCCAGCAGGGGGCCGGGACCTGTTTACGAGCAGTACTTC.

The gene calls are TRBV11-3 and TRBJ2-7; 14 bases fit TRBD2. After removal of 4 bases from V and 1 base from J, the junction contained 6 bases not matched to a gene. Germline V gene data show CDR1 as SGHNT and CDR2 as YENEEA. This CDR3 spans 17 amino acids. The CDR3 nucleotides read TGTGCCAGCAGCTACTCAGGACTAGCGGGAGGTTCCTACGAGCAGTACTTC. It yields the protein CASSYSGLAGGSYEQYF.

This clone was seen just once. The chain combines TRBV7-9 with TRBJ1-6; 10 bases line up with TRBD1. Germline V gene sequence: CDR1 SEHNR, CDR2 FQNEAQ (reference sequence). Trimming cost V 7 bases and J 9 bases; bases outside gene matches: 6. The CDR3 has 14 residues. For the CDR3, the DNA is TGTGCCAGCACCTACTGGACAGGGGGTTCACCCCTCCACTTT. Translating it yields CASTYWTGGSPLHF.

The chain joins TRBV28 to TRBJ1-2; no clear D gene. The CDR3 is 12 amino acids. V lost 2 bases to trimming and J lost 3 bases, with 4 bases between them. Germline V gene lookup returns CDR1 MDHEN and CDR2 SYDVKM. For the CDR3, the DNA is TGTGCCAGCAGTTTAAGGGACTATGGCTACACCTTC. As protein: CASSLRDYGYTF.